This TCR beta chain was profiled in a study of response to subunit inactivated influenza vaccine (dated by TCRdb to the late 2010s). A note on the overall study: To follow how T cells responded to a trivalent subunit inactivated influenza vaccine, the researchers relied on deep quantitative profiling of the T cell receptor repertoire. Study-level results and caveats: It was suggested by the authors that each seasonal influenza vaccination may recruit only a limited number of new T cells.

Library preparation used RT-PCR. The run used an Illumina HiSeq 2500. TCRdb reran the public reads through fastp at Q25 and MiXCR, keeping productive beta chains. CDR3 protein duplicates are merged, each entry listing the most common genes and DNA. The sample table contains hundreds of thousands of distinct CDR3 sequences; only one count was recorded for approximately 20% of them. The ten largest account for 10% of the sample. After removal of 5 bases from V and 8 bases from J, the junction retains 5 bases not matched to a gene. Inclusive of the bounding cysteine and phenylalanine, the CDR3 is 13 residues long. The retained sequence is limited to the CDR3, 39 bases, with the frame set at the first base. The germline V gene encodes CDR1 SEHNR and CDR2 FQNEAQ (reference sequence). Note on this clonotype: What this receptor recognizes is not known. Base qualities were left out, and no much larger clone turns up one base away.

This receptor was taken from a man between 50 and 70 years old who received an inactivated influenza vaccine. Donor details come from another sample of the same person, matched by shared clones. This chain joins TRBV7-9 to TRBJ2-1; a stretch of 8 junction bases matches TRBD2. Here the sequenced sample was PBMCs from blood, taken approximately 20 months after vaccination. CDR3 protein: CASSHKLADEQFF. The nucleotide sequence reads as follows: TGTGCCAGCAGCCACAAACTAGCGGATGAGCAGTTCTTC.